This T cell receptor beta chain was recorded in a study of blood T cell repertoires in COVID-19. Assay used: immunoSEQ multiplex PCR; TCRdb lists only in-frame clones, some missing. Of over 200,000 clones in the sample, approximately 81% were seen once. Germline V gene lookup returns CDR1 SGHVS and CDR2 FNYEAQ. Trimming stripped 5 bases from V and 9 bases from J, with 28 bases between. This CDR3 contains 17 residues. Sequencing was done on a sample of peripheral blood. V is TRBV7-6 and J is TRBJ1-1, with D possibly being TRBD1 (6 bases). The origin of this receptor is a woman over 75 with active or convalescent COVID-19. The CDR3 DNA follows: TGTGCCAGCAGCCCTTCGGGGGGGGCATCCTTAACCCACCAAGCTTTCTTT. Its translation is CASSPSGGASLTHQAFF.